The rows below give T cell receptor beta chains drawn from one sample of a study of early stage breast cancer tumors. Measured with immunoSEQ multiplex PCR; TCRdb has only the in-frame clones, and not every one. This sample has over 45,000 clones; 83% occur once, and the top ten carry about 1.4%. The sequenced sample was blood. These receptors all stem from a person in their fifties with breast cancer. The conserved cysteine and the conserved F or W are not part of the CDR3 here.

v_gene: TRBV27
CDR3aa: ASSPGLAGRETQY

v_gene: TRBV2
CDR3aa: ASSEVGTYEQY

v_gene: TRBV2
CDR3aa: ASTAGDRYEQY

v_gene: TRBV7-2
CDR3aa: ASSSRDGSYGYT

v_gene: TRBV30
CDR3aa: AWALGSHEQY

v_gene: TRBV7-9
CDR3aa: ASSPNPDRVTEAF

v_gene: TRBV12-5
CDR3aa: ASGLRAGGPWETQY

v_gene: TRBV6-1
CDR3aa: ASSEVHNSPLH

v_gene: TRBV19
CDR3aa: ATRKTGAGNQPQH

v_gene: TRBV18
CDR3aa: ASSRPQGGVAF

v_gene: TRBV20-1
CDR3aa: SARTGEGYT

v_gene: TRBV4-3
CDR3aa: ASSQVGQGYNYGYT

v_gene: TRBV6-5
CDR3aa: ASTHPTTQY

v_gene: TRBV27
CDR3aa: ASSFSHSYNEKLF

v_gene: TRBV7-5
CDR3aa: VRSLAEDPSGRAYEQY

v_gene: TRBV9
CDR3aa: ASSVGGLGGQPQH

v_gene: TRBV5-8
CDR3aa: ASSQRAGAETQY

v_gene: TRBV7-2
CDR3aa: ASSFGQGLGQPQH

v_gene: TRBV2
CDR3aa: ASSEGGGTDTQY

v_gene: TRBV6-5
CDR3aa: ASSGDRGTYEQY

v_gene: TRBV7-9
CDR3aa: ASSLGEMRGYT

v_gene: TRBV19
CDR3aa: AIPVRSAYEKLF

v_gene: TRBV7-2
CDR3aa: ASSFLAVGYEQY

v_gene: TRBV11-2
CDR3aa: ASSSPGQGVYEQY

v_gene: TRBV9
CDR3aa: ASRFGTGDTGELF

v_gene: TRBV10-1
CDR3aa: ASSGSDASTDTQY

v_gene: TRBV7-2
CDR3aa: ASSPQGGVGSEKLF

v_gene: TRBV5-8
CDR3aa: ASESQGDTEAF

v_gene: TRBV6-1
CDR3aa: ASSEKESIPSYEQY

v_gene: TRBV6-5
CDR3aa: ASRIGYLAAYEQY

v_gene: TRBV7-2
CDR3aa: ASSLGGNTGELF

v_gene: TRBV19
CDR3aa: ASSILAGWPNTGELF

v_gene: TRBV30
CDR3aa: AWGRRDEQY

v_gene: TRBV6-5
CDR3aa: ASSYGQGHRAPLH